This T cell receptor (beta chain) stems from a study of blood T cell repertoires in COVID-19. Study details: Sites in the United States, Italy and Spain provided acute and convalescent COVID-19 samples.

Per the authors' pipeline: Nucleated cell number was recorded as an estimate derived from reference gene primer amplification. TCRdb's copy holds only in-frame clones and misses some; the assay was immunoSEQ multiplex PCR. V, J and clone size are those of that table, while D and trimming were read from the DNA. Here the sample spans some 270,000 clones, around 85% being singletons. The specimen was peripheral blood. The receptor was derived from a woman in her 70s with acute or convalescent COVID-19.

The CDR3 loop reads CASSREGGRRYSPLHF. For the CDR3, the DNA is TGCGCCAGCAGCCGCGAAGGGGGCAGGAGGTATTCACCCCTCCACTTT. The V and J genes are TRBV4-1 and TRBJ1-6; 7 positions match TRBD1. Trimming removed 4 bases from V and 8 bases from J; junction bases left unmatched: 11. Germline CDR1 MGHRA, CDR2 YSYEKL. The CDR3 runs 16 residues.